Listed below are T cell receptor beta chains from one sample, sequenced in a study of T-cell reconstitution after alpha-beta-depleted transplantation in children. A single record per CDR3 protein comes from TCRdb applying MiXCR to the PCR reads. The sample includes about 300,000 distinct CDR3 sequences, around 7.1% of them seen just once. Material: peripheral blood, obtained 360 days after TCRalphabeta/CD19-depleted stem cell transplant. The receptors originated from a female patient aged 2-9 years who had a stem cell transplant for Fanconi anemia, so the T cells may come from the graft donor. Each CDR3 is given with its conserved first and last residue. A D gene is named only where the DNA matches it firmly. Expanded clones get a size class; other rows say once, few or many, or leave the size out.

cdr3_aa	cdr3_nt	j_call	v_call	d_call	clone_size
CASTTGGRNTIYF	TGTGCCAGCACGACAGGGGGCAGGAACACCATATATTTT	TRBJ1-3	TRBV12-3/TRBV12-4	TRBD1	few
CASSLNPGSQETQYF	TGCGCCAGCAGCTTGAATCCGGGAAGCCAAGAGACCCAGTACTTC	TRBJ2-5	TRBV5-1	NA	many
CATSRDPGTGELFF	TGTGCCACCAGCAGAGATCCGGGTACCGGGGAGCTGTTTTTT	TRBJ2-2	TRBV15	NA	few
CASSRASYGTDTQYF	TGTGCCAGCAGCCGAGCTAGCTATGGTACAGATACGCAGTATTTT	TRBJ2-3	TRBV3-1	NA	many
CDGTSGAGEETQYF	TGTGACGGGACTAGCGGAGCTGGGGAAGAGACCCAGTACTTC	TRBJ2-5	TRBV27	TRBD2	many
CASSLGGGGIYGYTF	TGTGCCAGCTCCCTAGGAGGAGGGGGCATCTATGGCTACACCTTC	TRBJ1-2	TRBV27	TRBD1	NA
CATSRQGTDTQYF	TGTGCCACCAGCCGACAGGGGACAGATACGCAGTATTTT	TRBJ2-3	TRBV24-1	TRBD1	many
CASSYTRQGEDTIYF	TGTGCCAGCAGTTACACCCGACAGGGTGAGGACACCATATATTTT	TRBJ1-3	TRBV6-5	TRBD1	many
CASTPGGQHTDTQYF	TGTGCCAGCACCCCCGGGGGGCAGCACACAGATACGCAGTATTTT	TRBJ2-3	TRBV6-1	NA	few
CASSPDREPGNTIYF	TGTGCCAGCAGCCCTGACAGGGAGCCTGGAAACACCATATATTTT	TRBJ1-3	TRBV7-6	TRBD1	NA
CASSQALEREGSYEQYF	TGTGCCAGCAGCCAAGCTCTTGAGCGGGAGGGGTCCTACGAGCAGTACTTC	TRBJ2-7	TRBV4-2	TRBD2	few
CASSQTSGGKQETQYF	TGTGCCAGCAGCCAGACTAGCGGGGGAAAACAAGAGACCCAGTACTTC	TRBJ2-5	TRBV4-2	TRBD2	many
CASSESEGRMNTEAFF	TGTGCCAGCAGTGAATCCGAGGGGCGGATGAACACTGAAGCTTTCTTT	TRBJ1-1	TRBV2	NA	NA
CSARAGLAGGGSADTQYF	TGCAGTGCTAGAGCCGGACTAGCGGGAGGAGGCAGCGCAGATACGCAGTATTTT	TRBJ2-3	TRBV20-1	TRBD2	many
CSASTDSTDTQYF	TGCAGTGCCTCGACAGATAGCACAGATACGCAGTATTTT	TRBJ2-3	TRBV20-1	NA	NA
CAGKRDRGRYEQYF	TGTGCCGGCAAGCGAGACAGGGGGCGGTACGAGCAGTACTTC	TRBJ2-7	TRBV6-1	TRBD1	few
CATSRDQTSYEQYF	TGTGCCACCAGCAGAGATCAAACTTCCTACGAGCAGTACTTC	TRBJ2-7	TRBV15	NA	few
CATSRGSGGRGETQYF	TGTGCCACCAGCAGAGGGTCGGGGGGCCGAGGAGAGACCCAGTACTTC	TRBJ2-5	TRBV15	NA	NA
CASSLGTRAPSSYEQYF	TGTGCCAGCAGTCTCGGCACTAGGGCACCCAGCTCCTACGAGCAGTACTTC	TRBJ2-7	TRBV12-3/TRBV12-4	NA	many
CASSLLAFF	TGTGCCAGCAGCTTATTGGCTTTCTTT	TRBJ1-1	TRBV7-3	NA	NA
CASSSDREGVGQYF	TGCGCCAGCAGCTCGGACAGGGAAGGGGTTGGGCAGTACTTC	TRBJ2-7	TRBV5-1	TRBD1	few
CASSLGVGTDTQYF	TGTGCCAGCAGCTTGGGGGTGGGCACAGATACGCAGTATTTT	TRBJ2-3	TRBV7-7	NA	many
CASSLAAGVPDTQYF	TGTGCCAGCAGCCTCGCAGCGGGAGTCCCAGATACGCAGTATTTT	TRBJ2-3	TRBV9	TRBD2	many
CASRPASAQPQHF	TGTGCCAGCAGGCCTGCATCTGCTCAGCCCCAGCATTTT	TRBJ1-5	TRBV28	NA	NA
CASSQEKLYTQYF	TGTGCCAGCAGCCAAGAGAAGCTTTATACGCAGTATTTT	TRBJ2-3	TRBV4-2	NA	many
CASGRDRLYGYTF	TGTGCCAGCGGCCGGGACAGGCTCTATGGCTACACCTTC	TRBJ1-2	TRBV5-4	TRBD1	few
CASSILTYPTNEKLFF	TGTGCCAGCAGCATACTCACTTACCCAACTAATGAAAAACTGTTTTTT	TRBJ1-4	TRBV7-2	NA	NA
CASSQDWDSSGNTIYF	TGTGCCAGCAGCCAAGACTGGGACAGCTCTGGAAACACCATATATTTT	TRBJ1-3	TRBV3-1	TRBD1	once
CASSLGDRSTNEQYF	TGCGCCAGCAGCTTGGGTGACAGATCTACCAACGAGCAGTACTTC	TRBJ2-7	TRBV5-1	NA	few
CASRAGSTDTQYF	TGTGCCAGCAGAGCGGGAAGCACAGATACGCAGTATTTT	TRBJ2-3	TRBV12-3/TRBV12-4	TRBD2	many
CASSASGVGELFF	TGTGCCAGCAGTGCTTCGGGGGTCGGGGAGCTGTTTTTT	TRBJ2-2	TRBV6-4	NA	many
CASSLGEKGKLFF	TGTGCCAGCAGTTTAGGGGAGAAGGGAAAACTGTTTTTT	TRBJ1-4	TRBV27	NA	few
CASSRPDHTGELFF	TGTGCCAGCAGCCGCCCAGACCACACCGGGGAGCTGTTTTTT	TRBJ2-2	TRBV2	NA	few
CASKWMFLSNQPQHF	TGTGCCAGCAAATGGATGTTCCTTAGCAATCAGCCCCAGCATTTT	TRBJ1-5	TRBV28	NA	NA
CASSYGMGNGYTF	TGTGCCAGCAGTTATGGTATGGGGAATGGCTACACCTTC	TRBJ1-2	TRBV6-5	NA	many
CASSGQGQGGSYEQYF	TGTGCCAGCAGTGGCCAAGGACAGGGGGGCTCCTACGAGCAGTACTTC	TRBJ2-7	TRBV6-1	TRBD1	few
CASSFYTKWIHNEQFF	TGTGCCAGCAGCTTTTACACTAAGTGGATACACAATGAGCAGTTCTTC	TRBJ2-1	TRBV5-8	NA	many
CAFSSPRRGGSNTDTQYF	TGTGCCTTCAGTTCCCCACGCCGCGGGGGTTCTAACACAGATACGCAGTATTTT	TRBJ2-3	TRBV12-3/TRBV12-4	TRBD2	NA
CASSLWDAGQGSSDTQYF	TGTGCCAGCAGTTTATGGGATGCGGGACAGGGGAGCTCAGATACGCAGTATTTT	TRBJ2-3	TRBV28	TRBD1	few
CASSLRGQGQYF	TGCGCCAGCAGCTTGAGAGGTCAGGGGCAGTACTTC	TRBJ2-7	TRBV5-1	NA	many
CASSRVAGPTDTQYF	TGTGCCAGCAGCAGGGTAGCGGGGCCCACAGATACGCAGTATTTT	TRBJ2-3	TRBV5-5	TRBD2	many
CASESGTKFPQETQYF	TGCGCCAGCGAGAGTGGGACTAAGTTTCCTCAAGAGACCCAGTACTTC	TRBJ2-5	TRBV5-1	TRBD2	many
CASSLGRTEAFF	TGTGCCAGCAGTTTGGGGCGGACTGAAGCTTTCTTT	TRBJ1-1	TRBV12-3/TRBV12-4	NA	many
CASSQVEAIDEQFF	TGCGCCAGCAGCCAAGTCGAGGCGATCGATGAGCAGTTCTTC	TRBJ2-1	TRBV4-1	NA	many
CASSQGGSGANVLTF	TGTGCCAGCTCCCAGGGTGGCTCTGGGGCCAACGTCCTGACTTTC	TRBJ2-6	TRBV18	NA	many
CATSRDHSGTSGQYF	TGTGCCACCAGCAGAGATCATTCCGGTACAAGCGGGCAGTACTTC	TRBJ2-7	TRBV15	NA	many
CASTLSPLYGYTF	TGTGCCAGCACCCTCAGCCCCCTGTATGGCTACACCTTC	TRBJ1-2	TRBV2	NA	few
CASSLSAGGGNQPQHF	TGTGCCAGCAGTTTATCGGCGGGGGGAGGTAATCAGCCCCAGCATTTT	TRBJ1-5	TRBV12-3/TRBV12-4	NA	many
CSATLTSGITDTQYF	TGCAGTGCTACGCTTACTAGCGGAATAACAGATACGCAGTATTTT	TRBJ2-3	TRBV20-1	TRBD2	many
CASSKDSSGGSFRIIRNEQFF	TGTGCCAGCAGCAAAGACTCTAGCGGGGGGTCCTTCCGCATTATTAGGAATGAGCAGTTCTTC	TRBJ2-1	TRBV21-1	NA	few
CASSSSSPGGGLNIQYF	TGTGCCAGCAGCTCATCTTCGCCAGGGGGTGGCCTAAACATTCAGTACTTC	TRBJ2-4	TRBV5-6	TRBD1	NA
CASSPPLGRWGGYTF	TGTGCCAGCAGCCCCCCATTGGGCCGGTGGGGGGGCTACACCTTC	TRBJ1-2	TRBV7-9	NA	few
CASSLRIRPDGQPQHF	TGTGCCAGCAGTTTACGGATACGCCCGGATGGGCAGCCCCAGCATTTT	TRBJ1-5	TRBV12-3/TRBV12-4	NA	many
CASSLPPGLGYTF	TGTGCCAGCAGTTTACCACCCGGCCTTGGCTACACCTTC	TRBJ1-2	TRBV12-3/TRBV12-4	NA	many